The present TCR beta chain was sequenced within a study of cytomegalovirus exposure and HLA in healthy donors. This clone was observed a handful of times. PCR was performed using 60 Vbeta and 13 Jbeta primers. The method was immunoSEQ multiplex PCR; TCRdb's version includes in-frame clones alone and lacks a portion of them. The table records about 140,000 clones, 70% of them present only once. CDR1 is SNHLY and CDR2 is FYNNEI in the germline V gene. The CDR3 has 16 residues. Trimming removed 2 bases at V and 1 base at J, with 11 bases between. The sequence derives from a woman aged 25 to 39 in good health and CMV-seronegative. The sequencing sample was made of PBMCs. The chain carries TRBV2 and TRBJ2-2, with D maybe TRBD2 (6 bases). CDR3 sequence (DNA): TGTGCCAGCAGTGAACTCCCTAGCGAGAACACCGGGGAGCTGTTTTTT. Translated: CASSELPSENTGELFF.